This TCR beta chain was sequenced for a study of post-analysis software for immune sequencing data. The study's findings and limits: People with multiple sclerosis had a significantly lower normalized Chao1 diversity than controls did. Comparison of patients with controls showed 4 to 6 TRBV segments more frequent in patients, TRBV5-6, TRBV5-1 and TRBV20-1 among them.

This clonotype was counted a few times. What it recognizes is unknown. An end of the junction does not agree with germline; a read error may underlie this. The authors incorporated unique molecular identifiers into the TCR beta cDNA libraries. TCRdb reprocessed the PCR reads via MiXCR and lists one record per CDR3 protein. The sample shows hundreds of thousands of distinct CDR3 sequences, around 27% of them seen only once. Germline V gene lookup returns CDR1 DFQATT and CDR2 SNEGSKA (reference sequence). The length of the CDR3 is 11 residues. The rearrangement joins TRBV20-1 to TRBJ2-5; TRBD2 is a possible D gene (5 bases). The specimen was blood. The receptor's source is a girl between 10 and 17 years old with multiple sclerosis. The chain's CDR3 is CSTRSEETQYF. CDR3 coding DNA: TGCAGTACTAGGTCAGAAGAGACCCAGTACTTC.